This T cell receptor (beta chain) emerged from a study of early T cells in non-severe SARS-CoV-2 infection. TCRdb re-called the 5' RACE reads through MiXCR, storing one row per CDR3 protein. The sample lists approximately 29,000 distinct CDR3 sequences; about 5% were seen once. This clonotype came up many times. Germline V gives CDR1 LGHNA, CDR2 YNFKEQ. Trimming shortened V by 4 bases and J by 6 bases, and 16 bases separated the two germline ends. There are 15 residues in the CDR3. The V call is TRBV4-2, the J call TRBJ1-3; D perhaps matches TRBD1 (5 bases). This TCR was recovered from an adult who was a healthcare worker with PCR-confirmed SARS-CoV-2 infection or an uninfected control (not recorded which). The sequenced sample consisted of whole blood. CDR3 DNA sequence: TGTGCCAGCAGCCCAGACCCGGGACTGATAAACACCATATATTTT. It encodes CASSPDPGLINTIYF.